This T cell receptor (beta chain) came from a study of response to subunit inactivated influenza vaccine. Findings of the study overall: Each seasonal flu vaccination may recruit only limited new T cells, authors suggested.

The table lists this clonotype with many counts. Its antigen remains unidentified. The CDR3 totals 14 residues. The germline V and J ends were trimmed by 10 bases and 6 bases, with 22 bases remaining between them. Germline assignment: CDR1 WSHSY and CDR2 SAAADI. TCRdb fed the RT-PCR reads into MiXCR, producing one record per CDR3 protein. Of 800,000 to 1,000,000 distinct CDR3 sequences listed, roughly 20% were seen once; the top ten hold roughly 10%. The sequence derives from a man in his forties or fifties who received an inactivated influenza vaccine. The material sequenced was PBMCs from blood, taken roughly 5 days after vaccination. The rearrangement uses TRBV10-2 and TRBJ2-7, with D maybe TRBD2 (6 bases). The CDR3 spells CATSTRRILGEQYF. The CDR3 nucleotides read TGCGCCACTTCGACTAGACGGATCCTTGGCGAGCAGTACTTC.